A selection of T cell receptor beta chains follows, all from one sample in a study of T cells in Graves' hyperthyroidism and ophthalmopathy. TCRdb re-derived calls from the multiplex PCR reads in MiXCR, one entry per CDR3 protein. The sample consists of roughly 400,000 distinct CDR3 sequences, approximately 14% of them appearing once. Sequenced sample: blood. All receptors derive from a woman younger than 30 with Graves' hyperthyroidism that later progressed to Graves' ophthalmopathy. CDR3s include the opening cysteine and the closing phenylalanine or tryptophan. D genes are given only for firm matches. Clone size is stated in some rows and not others, as once, few, many or a class when expanded.

clone_size	d_call	v_call	j_call	cdr3_nt	cdr3_aa
few	NA	TRBV29-1	TRBJ2-3	TGCAGCGCCTCCCGCCTTCACTACCGCACAGATACGCAGTATTTT	CSASRLHYRTDTQYF
many	TRBD2	TRBV6-1	TRBJ2-7	TGTGCCAGCAGAGCTCCCCCAGCGGCTAGCGGGAGGTCCGGCGAGCAGTACTTC	CASRAPPAASGRSGEQYF
many	NA	TRBV7-2	TRBJ1-5	TGTGCCAGCAGCGTAAGACAGCCCAATCAGCCCCAGCATTTT	CASSVRQPNQPQHF
many	TRBD1	TRBV27	TRBJ1-2	TGTGCCAGCAGTCCATATTTAGACAGGGGAGATGGCTACACCTTC	CASSPYLDRGDGYTF
NA	NA	TRBV14	TRBJ2-7	TGTGCCAGCAGCCAGGGGGACTTCTACGAGCAGTACTTC	CASSQGDFYEQYF
many	NA	TRBV27	TRBJ2-1	TGTGCCAGCAGTACCCAATTAGCGGAGAGCTCCTACAATGAGCAGTTCTTC	CASSTQLAESSYNEQFF
many	NA	TRBV20-1	TRBJ2-7	TGCAGTGCTAGAGTGAGTAGCGTGAGCTCCTACGAGCAGTACTTC	CSARVSSVSSYEQYF
many	NA	TRBV24-1	TRBJ1-2	TGTGCCACCAGTGATGGGGCGGGAACTAACTATGGCTACACCTTC	CATSDGAGTNYGYTF
few	NA	TRBV30	TRBJ2-7	TGTGCCTGGAGTCTATTTGGATCAACCACCCGTTACGAGCAGTACTTC	CAWSLFGSTTRYEQYF
many	NA	TRBV7-2	TRBJ1-4	TGTGCCAGCAGCCCGACACTTACCGCAACTAATGAAAAACTGTTTTTT	CASSPTLTATNEKLFF
NA	TRBD1	TRBV29-1	TRBJ2-5	TGCAGCGAATCAACAGGGGGCCGGGAGACCCAGTACTTC	CSESTGGRETQYF
NA	NA	TRBV20-1	TRBJ2-5	TGCAGTGCTAGAGTACCTGGACAGATACGAGAGACCCAGTACTTC	CSARVPGQIRETQYF
few	NA	TRBV29-1	TRBJ1-3	TGCAGCGTTGATACAGGGATCTCTGGAAACACCATATATTTT	CSVDTGISGNTIYF
NA	NA	TRBV20-1	TRBJ2-2	TGCAGTGCTAGAGCGCGCGGGACAGAAAACACCGGGGAGCTGTTTTTT	CSARARGTENTGELFF
NA	TRBD2	TRBV4-1	TRBJ2-7	TGCGCCAGCAGCCACGGGTCCCGCGGGAGAGGAGGATACGAGCAGTACTTC	CASSHGSRGRGGYEQYF
many	TRBD1	TRBV18	TRBJ2-7	TGTGCCAGCTCACCTTTTGGGACAGACTACGAGCAGTACTTC	CASSPFGTDYEQYF
many	TRBD1	TRBV24-1	TRBJ2-5	TGTGCCACCAGTGACAGACAGGGTCAAGAGACCCAGTACTTC	CATSDRQGQETQYF
few	NA	TRBV27	TRBJ2-2	TGTGCCAGCAGTTTATCTAGGTCGAACACCGGGGAGCTGTTTTTT	CASSLSRSNTGELFF
NA	NA	TRBV4-1	TRBJ1-3	TGCGCCAGCAGCCAAGGGACGAGTTCTGGAAACACCATATATTTT	CASSQGTSSGNTIYF
NA	NA	TRBV3-1	TRBJ2-3	TGTGCCAGCAGCCAAGATCCCGGGCGGAGAGATACGCAGTATTTT	CASSQDPGRRDTQYF
NA	NA	TRBV9	TRBJ2-2	TGTGCCAGCAGCGTAGGTGGCGGTTCCACCGGGGAGCTGTTTTTT	CASSVGGGSTGELFF
many	TRBD2	TRBV7-9	TRBJ2-5	TGTGCCAGCAGCTTAAGCGGGAGGATGGAGACCCAGTACTTC	CASSLSGRMETQYF